A selection of T cell receptor beta chains follows, all from one sample in a study of vaccination and CD4 T cells after COVID-19. TCRdb passed the PCR reads through MiXCR, listing each CDR3 protein once. Of around 7,000 distinct CDR3 sequences listed, about three quarters are singletons. Their specific antigens are unknown. Input material: CD4+ T cells from blood, cultured in vitro. The receptors come from a human donor in good health. The CDR3 runs from the conserved cysteine through the conserved F or W. D genes are given only for firm matches. Where a row states a size, it is once, few, many or the class of an expanded clone; other rows omit it.

d_call	v_call	clone_size	j_call	cdr3_nt	cdr3_aa
TRBD1	TRBV7-9	NA	TRBJ1-1	TGTGCCAGCAGCTTAGGTCACAGGGGGCGAAAGATCACTGAAGCTTTCTTT	CASSLGHRGRKITEAFF
NA	TRBV20-1	NA	TRBJ2-5	TGCAGTGCTAGAGAGGACACTTGGTACCAAGAGACCCAGTACTTC	CSAREDTWYQETQYF
NA	TRBV15	few	TRBJ1-2	TGTGCCACCAGCAGAGATAATTCGGCGCAGGGCTATGGCTACACCTTC	CATSRDNSAQGYGYTF
TRBD2	TRBV11-3	NA	TRBJ2-3	TGTGCCAGCAGCTTACGGGGGGGCCCTTCAGATACGCAGTATTTT	CASSLRGGPSDTQYF
TRBD1	TRBV20-1	few	TRBJ1-2	TGCAGTGCTCTGAATGGACAGGGAAAGTATGGCTACACCTTC	CSALNGQGKYGYTF
NA	TRBV19	NA	TRBJ1-2	TGTGCCAGTAGGGCGGACAGCTATGGCTACACCTTC	CASRADSYGYTF
NA	TRBV11-2	few	TRBJ1-1	TGTGCCAGCAGCATGACACGCGCCCCTGAAGCTTTCTTT	CASSMTRAPEAFF
TRBD1	TRBV7-6	NA	TRBJ2-2	TGTGCCAGCACGCCGACAGGGGTAATCGGGGAGCTGTTTTTT	CASTPTGVIGELFF
NA	TRBV7-6	NA	TRBJ2-7	TGTGCCAGCAGCATACAACAGGGTCTGTACGAGCAGTACTTC	CASSIQQGLYEQYF
TRBD1	TRBV6-1	NA	TRBJ2-3	TGTGCCAGCAGACGACAGGGACGAGACACAGATACGCAGTATTTT	CASRRQGRDTDTQYF
TRBD1	TRBV30	NA	TRBJ1-1	TGTGCCTGGAGTGTACAGTGGTCAGGGGGCGGCTCTAAAGCTTTCTTT	CAWSVQWSGGGSKAFF
NA	TRBV29-1	NA	TRBJ1-1	TGCAGCGTCCGTGACTTGGGAAGTTCATGGAGCACTGAAGCTTTCTTT	CSVRDLGSSWSTEAFF
TRBD2	TRBV7-2	NA	TRBJ2-5	TGTGCCAGCAGCTTACTAGCGGGAGGGCTAGAGACCCAGTACTTC	CASSLLAGGLETQYF
NA	TRBV27	NA	TRBJ2-7	TGTGCCAGCAGTTTTTTTCCAGGGCAAACCTACGAGCAGTACTTC	CASSFFPGQTYEQYF
NA	TRBV30	NA	TRBJ1-5	TGTGCCTGGACCCGGGACAGCAATCAGCCCCAGCATTTT	CAWTRDSNQPQHF
TRBD2	TRBV6-1	NA	TRBJ2-2	TGTGCCAGCAGCAGCCGGGACTATCCTTACACCGGGGAGCTGTTTTTT	CASSSRDYPYTGELFF
NA	TRBV6-1	few	TRBJ1-5	TGTGCCAGCAGTCCCGCCGGGGAATGGAGCAATCAGCCCCAGCATTTT	CASSPAGEWSNQPQHF
TRBD1	TRBV28	NA	TRBJ2-7	TGTGCCAGCAGTTCCTCTGGACAGGGTAACTACGAGCAGTACTTC	CASSSSGQGNYEQYF
NA	TRBV20-1	NA	TRBJ2-1	TGCAGTGCTAGACCTCGGACTTCGTACAATGAGCAGTTCTTC	CSARPRTSYNEQFF
NA	TRBV20-1	NA	TRBJ1-1	TGCAGTGCCAGCAGGGCACCCACTGAAGCTTTCTTT	CSASRAPTEAFF
TRBD1	TRBV30	NA	TRBJ1-5	TGTGCCTGGAGCGGACAGGGAAGGGGTCAGCCCCAGCATTTT	CAWSGQGRGQPQHF
TRBD2	TRBV20-1	NA	TRBJ2-7	TGCAGTGCTGCGGGAGAGAATGGCTACGAGCAGTACTTC	CSAAGENGYEQYF
TRBD1	TRBV6-1	NA	TRBJ1-5	TGTGCCAGCAGCGATGGAGGGGGCCATCAGCCCCAGCATTTT	CASSDGGGHQPQHF
TRBD1	TRBV20-1	NA	TRBJ1-4	TGCAGTGCCTCTCAGACAGGGGTGGGGGAAAAACTGTTTTTT	CSASQTGVGEKLFF
NA	TRBV7-9	NA	TRBJ2-5	TGTGCCAGCAGCTTCTACGGGGTACAAGAGACCCAGTACTTC	CASSFYGVQETQYF
NA	TRBV6-1	NA	TRBJ1-5	TGTGCCAGCAGTCAGGGTGTTCATCAGCCCCAGCATTTT	CASSQGVHQPQHF
NA	TRBV28	few	TRBJ1-2	TGTGCCAGCATCGCTTTGGGGCGGGCGACAGACCTCTACACCTTC	CASIALGRATDLYTF
NA	TRBV19	NA	TRBJ2-1	TGTGCCAGTAGTATTCACAGGGTCAGTGAGCAGTTCTTC	CASSIHRVSEQFF